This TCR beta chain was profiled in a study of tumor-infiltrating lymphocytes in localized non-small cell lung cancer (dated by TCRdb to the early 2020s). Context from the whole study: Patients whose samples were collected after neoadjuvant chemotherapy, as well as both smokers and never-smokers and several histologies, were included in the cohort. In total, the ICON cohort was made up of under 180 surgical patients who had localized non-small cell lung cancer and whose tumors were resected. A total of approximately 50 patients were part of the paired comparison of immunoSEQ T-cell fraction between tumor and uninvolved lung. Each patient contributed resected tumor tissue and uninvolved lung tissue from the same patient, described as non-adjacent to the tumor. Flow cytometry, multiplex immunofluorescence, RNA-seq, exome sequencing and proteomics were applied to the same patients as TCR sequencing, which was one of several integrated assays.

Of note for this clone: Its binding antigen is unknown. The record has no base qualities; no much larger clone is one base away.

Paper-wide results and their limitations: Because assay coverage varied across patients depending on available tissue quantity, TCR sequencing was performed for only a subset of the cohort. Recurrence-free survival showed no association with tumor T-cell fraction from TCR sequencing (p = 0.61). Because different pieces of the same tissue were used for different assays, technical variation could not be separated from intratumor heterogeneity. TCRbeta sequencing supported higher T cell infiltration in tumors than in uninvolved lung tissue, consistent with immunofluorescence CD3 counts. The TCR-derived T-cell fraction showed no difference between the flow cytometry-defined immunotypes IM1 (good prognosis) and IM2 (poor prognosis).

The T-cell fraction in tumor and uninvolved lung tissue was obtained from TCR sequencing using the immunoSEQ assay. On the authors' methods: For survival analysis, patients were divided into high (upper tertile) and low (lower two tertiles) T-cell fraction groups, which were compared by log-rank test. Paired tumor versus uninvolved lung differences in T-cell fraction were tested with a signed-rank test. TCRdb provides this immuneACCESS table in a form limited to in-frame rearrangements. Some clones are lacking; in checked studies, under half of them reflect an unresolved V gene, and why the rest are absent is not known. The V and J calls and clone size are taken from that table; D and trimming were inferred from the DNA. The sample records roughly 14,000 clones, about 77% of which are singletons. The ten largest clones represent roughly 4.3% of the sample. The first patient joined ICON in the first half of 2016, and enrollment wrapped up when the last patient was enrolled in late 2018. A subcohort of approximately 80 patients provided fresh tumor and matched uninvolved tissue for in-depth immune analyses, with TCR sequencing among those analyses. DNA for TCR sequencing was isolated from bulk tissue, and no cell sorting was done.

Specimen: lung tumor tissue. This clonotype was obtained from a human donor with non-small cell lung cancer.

The CDR3 reads CASSYPGGNTEAFF. The nucleotide sequence reads as follows: TGTGCCAGCAGTTACCCGGGGGGGAACACTGAAGCTTTCTTT. The rearranged chain carries TRBV6-5 and TRBJ1-1; possibly the D gene is TRBD1, per 5 matching bases. CDR1 and CDR2, looked up from the germline V gene, are MNHEY and SVGAGI. CDR3 length: 14 amino acids, cysteine to phenylalanine. CDR3 DNA only is kept here, 42 bases in frame from base 1. Between the V and J ends, shortened by 2 bases and 1 base respectively, the junction contains 8 bases.